The rows below give T cell receptor beta chains drawn from one sample of a study of T cells expressing NK-cell markers. TCRdb reprocessed the 5' RACE reads, keeping one entry per CDR3 protein, no DNA. The sample's table shows about 190,000 distinct CDR3 sequences. The sample was blood T cells: a sorted CD56 or NKG2C T cell subset, CD4+ or CD8+ T cells, or bulk PBMC T cells (not recorded which). The source is a man aged 18 to 69 in good health. CDR3s include the opening cysteine and the closing phenylalanine or tryptophan. For some rows the clone size is stated as once, few or many, or as a class when expanded; others skip it.

>TRBV27|TRBJ2-4|NA|13
CAAGRGGGNIQYF
>TRBV6-4|TRBJ1-1|NA|14
CASRSWMGQTEAFF
>TRBV7-9|TRBJ2-7|NA|15
CASSTLAEISYEQYF
>TRBV11-3|TRBJ2-5|NA|13
CASSSGLEETQYF
>TRBV10-3|TRBJ2-3|NA|15
CAISESLDSTDTQYF
>TRBV6-5|TRBJ1-1|NA|15
CASSLRQGLNTEAFF
>TRBV7-8|TRBJ2-1|NA|15
CASSSSGGGYNEQFF
>TRBV11-1|TRBJ2-7|NA|16
CASSIHSGGSSYEQYF
>TRBV19|TRBJ1-2|NA|13
CASSMNGFYGYTF
>TRBV4-2|TRBJ2-5|NA|15
CASSLGRREQETQYF
>TRBV3-1|TRBJ1-2|NA|14
CASSQGTGAGGYTF
>TRBV7-9|TRBJ2-3|NA|16
CASSWQGRPTPDTQYF
>TRBV27|TRBJ2-2|NA|14
CASSPGQGYGELFF
>TRBV4-2|TRBJ2-7|NA|15
CASSLTRDAGYEQYF
>TRBV10-3|TRBJ2-1|NA|15
CAISGPGGFGNEQFF
>TRBV6-5|TRBJ1-2|NA|16
CASSYTKSRGNYGYTF
>TRBV5-1|TRBJ2-4|NA|18
CASSLTLSGGLAKNIQYF
>TRBV5-1|TRBJ2-7|NA|17
CASSPRGVEGNYCEQYF
>TRBV6-5|TRBJ2-7|NA|14
CASSYSPGYYEQYF
>TRBV3-1|TRBJ2-5|NA|16
CASSHGLAGIQETQYF
>TRBV3-1|TRBJ2-2|NA|15
CASRKERPNTGELFF
>TRBV3-1|TRBJ2-5|NA|15
CASSQEGRLGETQYF
>TRBV13|TRBJ1-2|NA|14
CASSLRGFLNGYTF
>TRBV19|TRBJ2-7|NA|13
CAASASGVHEQYF
>TRBV19|TRBJ1-2|NA|12
CASGPQGEGYTF
>TRBV5-1|TRBJ2-5|NA|14
CASSFEDREETQYF
>TRBV7-9|TRBJ1-2|NA|15
CASSPGTGRGYGYTF
>TRBV29-1|TRBJ1-1|NA|14
CSVTLHRGLVEAFF
>TRBV15|TRBJ1-5|NA|15
CATSSQSNRNQPQHF
>TRBV7-9|TRBJ2-7|NA|14
CASSSRGESYEQYF
>TRBV6-1|TRBJ2-3|NA|14
CASTGTSESDTQYF
>TRBV20-1|TRBJ2-4|NA|19
CSAVTLTSGTALAKNIQYF
>TRBV21-1|TRBJ2-5|NA|16
CASSKEAGRYQETQYF
>TRBV29-1|TRBJ2-7|NA|15
CSAKAEGTFSYEQYF
>TRBV5-8|TRBJ2-1|NA|16
CASSLGPFFGVNEQFF
>TRBV7-2|TRBJ2-3|NA|17
CASSLGTSGASTDTQYF
>TRBV12-3/TRBV12-4|TRBJ2-5|NA|15
CASSPPSGGEETQYF
>TRBV7-2|TRBJ2-3|NA|12
CASSLMGLGQYF
>TRBV7-2|TRBJ2-7|NA|14
CASSARLAGSEQYF
>TRBV7-6|TRBJ1-1|NA|13
CASSLAAGGEAFF
>TRBV30|TRBJ1-1|NA|13
CAWSGGWGTEAFF
>TRBV4-1|TRBJ2-1|NA|15
CASSRTSGGVVEQFF
>TRBV12-3/TRBV12-4|TRBJ2-1|NA|17
CASSISVRGFSYNEQFF
>TRBV4-2|TRBJ2-5|NA|16
CASSPFASGGMETQYF
>TRBV28|TRBJ2-3|NA|18
CASSFQTSGGVGTDTQYF
>TRBV12-3/TRBV12-4|TRBJ2-5|NA|16
CASSSSPDGVQETQYF
>TRBV6-1|TRBJ2-2|NA|15
CASSNQGYPTGELFF
>TRBV20-1|TRBJ2-7|NA|15
CSARREWGGSYEQYF
>TRBV3-1|TRBJ2-6|NA|17
CASSQGYRERWANVLTF
>TRBV5-1|TRBJ2-2|NA|17
CASSSGPEGVYTGELFF
>TRBV2|TRBJ2-1|NA|13
CASLVGHDREQFF
>TRBV20-1|TRBJ2-7|NA|11
CSAPYGPQEYF
>TRBV7-6|TRBJ1-2|NA|15
CASSLGAGRDYGYTF
>TRBV2|TRBJ1-2|NA|15
CASRDRGQGSYGYTF
>TRBV6-5|TRBJ1-1|medium-sized|14
CASSYTGVRTEAFF
>TRBV27|TRBJ2-5|NA|15
CASSFSARREETQYF
>TRBV2|TRBJ2-5|NA|14
CASSELGSAETQYF
>TRBV4-2|TRBJ1-5|NA|16
CASSQDVGDSNQPQHF
>TRBV30|TRBJ2-3|NA|12
CAWGASTDTQYF
>TRBV9|TRBJ2-7|NA|15
CASSVEDQEAYEQYF